This TCR beta chain was recovered during a study of T cell repertoires in cytomegalovirus infection. Study overall: CMV infection and matching HLA type were both indicated by public TCR beta signatures.

TCRdb processed the reads anew with MiXCR; each CDR3 protein has one entry. The sample includes approximately 750,000 distinct CDR3 sequences, roughly a third of them seen just once. The CDR3 length is 17 residues. The germline CDR1 and CDR2 sequences are LGHNA and YNFKEQ. Study-level points and caveats: Cumulative frequency of public TCR beta families picked out carriers of CMV plus the relevant HLA. Ex vivo responses were dominated by HLA-C-restricted CMV-specific TCR beta clonotypes.

Remarks on this clonotype: Its specificity is unknown. One junction end does not reproduce the germline sequence, and a read error may be involved.

This TCR was sampled from a human donor in good health (CMV status not recorded). Some clones in this sample may be carry-over from other donors' samples. The J gene is TRBJ1-6, the V gene TRBV4-2; TRBD1 is a possible D gene (5 bases). The material sequenced was PBMCs. The CDR3 protein is CASIQDWPVRGESPLHF. CDR3 bases: TGTGCCAGCATCCAAGATTGGCCCGTGAGGGGCGAGTCACCCCTCCACTTT.